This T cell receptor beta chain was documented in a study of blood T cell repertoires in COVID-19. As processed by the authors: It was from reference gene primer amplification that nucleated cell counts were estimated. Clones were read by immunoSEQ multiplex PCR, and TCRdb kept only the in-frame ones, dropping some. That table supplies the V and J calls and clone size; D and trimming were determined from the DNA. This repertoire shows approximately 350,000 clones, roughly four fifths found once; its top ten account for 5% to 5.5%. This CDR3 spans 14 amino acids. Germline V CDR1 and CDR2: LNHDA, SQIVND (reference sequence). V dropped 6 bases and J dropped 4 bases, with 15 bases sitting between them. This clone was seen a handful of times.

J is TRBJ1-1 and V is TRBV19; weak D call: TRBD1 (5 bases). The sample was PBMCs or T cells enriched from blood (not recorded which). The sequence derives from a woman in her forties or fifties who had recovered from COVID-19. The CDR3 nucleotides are TGTGCCAGTAGCCTCAGGGTTTTGGGCACTGAAGCTTTCTTT. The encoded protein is CASSLRVLGTEAFF.